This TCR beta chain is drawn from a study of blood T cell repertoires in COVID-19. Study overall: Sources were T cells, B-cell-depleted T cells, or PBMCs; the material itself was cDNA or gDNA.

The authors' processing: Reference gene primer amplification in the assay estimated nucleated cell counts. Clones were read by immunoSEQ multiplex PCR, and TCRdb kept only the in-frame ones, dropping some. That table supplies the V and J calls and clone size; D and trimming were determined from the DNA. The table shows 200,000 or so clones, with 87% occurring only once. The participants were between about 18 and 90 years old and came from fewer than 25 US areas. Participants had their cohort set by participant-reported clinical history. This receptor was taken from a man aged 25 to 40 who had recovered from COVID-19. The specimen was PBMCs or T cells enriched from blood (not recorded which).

CDR3 DNA: TGTGCCAGCAGCCCAGGGGCGTTCGGGAACACTGAAGCTTTCTTT. Its translation: CASSPGAFGNTEAFF. The J gene is TRBJ1-1, the V gene TRBV6-5, with D perhaps TRBD1 (6 bases). CDR3 length: 15 amino acids. V was clipped by 6 bases and J by 1 base, with 15 bases between them. Germline CDR1 MNHEY, CDR2 SVGAGI.